A single T cell receptor beta chain is shown here with its context. The antigen remains unidentified. Germline V gene lookup returns CDR1 SGHDT and CDR2 YYEEEE. This CDR3 is built from 16 residues. The data originate from a study of T cells expressing NK-cell markers. Study at large: Sorted T-cell subsets CD3+CD56+NKG2C+, CD3+CD56+NKG2C- and CD3+CD56-NKG2C+ were TCR beta-sequenced. Seven donors tested HCMV-seropositive and one tested seronegative among the eight sequenced.

TCRdb derives one entry per CDR3 protein from the 5' RACE reads, leaving out DNA. Recorded here are 550,000 to 600,000 distinct CDR3 sequences; the top ten clones represent roughly 3.4%. Regarding the study as a whole: It is unclear if expanded NKG2C-expressing clones target HCMV antigens.

The sequencing sample was made of blood T cells: a sorted CD56 or NKG2C T cell subset, CD4+ or CD8+ T cells, or bulk PBMC T cells (not recorded which). This chain uses TRBV5-6 with TRBJ2-3; there is no DNA to check the TCRdb D call of TRBD2. This clonotype was obtained from a young man in good health. The CDR3 spells CASSTVPRRAGDTQYF.